Shown below are 27 T cell receptor beta chains from a single sample sequenced in a study of CD8+CD57+ T cells in acquired aplastic anemia. Genomic DNA templated the TCR beta VDJ and CDR3 profiling. Each CDR3 protein gets one entry after TCRdb re-called the reads with MiXCR. The table records approximately 200,000 distinct CDR3 sequences, approximately 60% of them present only once. Source material: sorted CD4+, CD8+, or CD8+CD57+ T cells (not recorded which) from PBMCs. Receptors originate from a human donor in good health.

This clonotype appeared a single time. This chain links TRBV20-1 with TRBJ2-3; D ambiguous. The CDR3 spans 13 residues. Germline CDR1 DFQATT, CDR2 SNEGSKA (reference sequence). With 0 bases removed from V and 6 bases from J, the gap between germline ends came to 10 bases. Here the CDR3 DNA reads TGCAGTGCTAGAGATCTCGTTGTGGATACGCAGTATTTT. This sequence encodes CSARDLVVDTQYF.

CDR3 bases: TGCGCCAGCAGCGTTACAGGGGTAAATCCCTACGAGCAGTACTTC. Its translation: CASSVTGVNPYEQYF. V gene TRBV5-1 combines with J gene TRBJ2-7; TRBD1 matches 7 bases. The trim removed 4 bases at V and 2 bases at J, leaving 9 bases unmatched. Germline-derived CDR1 and CDR2 are SGHRS and YFSETQ. This CDR3 has 15 residues.

This clonotype was counted between two and nine times. The chain has TRBV7-9 and TRBJ1-1; a possible D gene is TRBD1 (5 bases). The CDR3 has 14 amino acids. Germline V lookup: CDR1 SEHNR, CDR2 FQNEAQ (reference sequence). Trimming stripped 2 bases from V and 0 bases from J, with 7 bases between. CDR3 bases: TGTGCCAGCAGCTTATCAGGGATGAACACTGAAGCTTTCTTT. As protein: CASSLSGMNTEAFF.

This clonotype showed up just a few times. V usage is TRBV20-1 and J usage is TRBJ1-1; TRBD1 is a possible D gene (5 bases). CDR1 is DFQATT, CDR2 SNEGSKA, per germline (reference sequence). V shed 5 bases and J shed 2 bases, with 21 bases lying between them. The CDR3 spans 16 residues. CDR3: CSAPPIRAGPNTEAFF. Here the CDR3 DNA reads TGCAGTGCTCCGCCTATCCGGGCAGGGCCAAACACTGAAGCTTTCTTT.

Details on this clonotype: A read error is likely, as this CDR3 ends without the conserved phenylalanine or tryptophan. The rearrangement uses TRBV29-1 and TRBJ2-1; 7 nucleotides line up with TRBD1. In germline, CDR1 is SQVTM, CDR2 ANQGSEA. The CDR3 contains 12 residues. CDR3 in amino acids: CGVRTGTNEQFL. The CDR3 DNA sequence: TGCGGCGTTCGGACAGGAACTAATGAGCAGTTCTTG.

This chain uses TRBV29-1 with TRBJ2-7; TRBD2 matches at 9 bases. CDR1 and CDR2 from the germline V gene are SQVTM and ANQGSEA. The CDR3 sequence is 13 residues long. Trimming removed 4 bases from V and 2 bases from J; junction bases left unmatched: 3. CDR3 loop: CSVVLAGTYEQYF. CDR3 in DNA: TGCAGCGTTGTCCTAGCGGGAACCTACGAGCAGTACTTC.

This chain uses TRBV15 with TRBJ2-5; maybe TRBD2 (6 bases). Trimming took 1 base from V and 5 from J, leaving 11 bases between them. Looked up from germline, CDR1 is LNHNV and CDR2 is YYDKDF (reference sequence). The CDR3 is 14 residues long. The CDR3 protein is CATSRAASVETQYF. CDR3 coding DNA: TGTGCCACCAGCAGAGCTGCTAGCGTGGAGACCCAGTACTTC.

This chain uses TRBV15 with TRBJ2-7, with D possibly called TRBD1 or TRBD2 (5 bases each). The germline gives CDR1 LNHNV, CDR2 YYDKDF (reference sequence). Trimming removed 0 bases from V and 2 bases from J, with 23 bases in between. The CDR3 consists of 19 residues. Here the CDR3 reads CATSRDGTGGAGRAYEQYF. For the CDR3, the DNA is TGTGCCACCAGCAGAGACGGAACCGGTGGGGCGGGCCGTGCCTACGAGCAGTACTTC.

The CDR3 DNA is TGTGCCAGCAGCTTCAGGGGTGACGCCGGGGAGCTGTTTTTT. Its protein product is CASSFRGDAGELFF. This rearrangement joins TRBV13 to TRBJ2-2; D possibly corresponds to TRBD1 (6 bases). Germline V lookup: CDR1 PRHDT, CDR2 FYEKMQ (reference sequence). V was clipped by 3 bases and J by 6 bases, with 11 bases between them. The CDR3 length is 14 residues.

Concerning this clonotype: A read error may produce the germline difference seen at one junction end. The chain couples TRBV5-1 to TRBJ1-6; no clear D gene. Looked up from germline, CDR1 is SGHRS and CDR2 is YFSETQ. CDR3 size: 16 residues. The CDR3 loop reads CAGSLAGWGYNSPLHF. The CDR3 DNA sequence: TGCGCCGGCAGCTTGGCGGGTTGGGGCTATAATTCACCCCTCCACTTT.

The V and J genes are TRBV25-1 and TRBJ1-4, with D maybe TRBD1 (6 bases). CDR1 and CDR2 from the germline V gene are MGHDK and SYGVNS. The CDR3 is 15 amino acids. V was clipped by 1 base and J by 4 bases, with 10 bases between them. CDR3 nucleotides: TGTGCCAGCAGTGAATCACAGGGTTTTAATGAAAAACTGTTTTTT. Its protein product is CASSESQGFNEKLFF.

V usage is TRBV10-1 and J usage is TRBJ2-5, with TRBD2 identical over 14 bases. CDR3 length equals 17 residues. V dropped 2 bases and J dropped 1; count of bases not matched to a gene: 3. The germline V gene has CDR1 WNHNN and CDR2 SYGVQD (reference sequence). The CDR3 DNA reads as TGCGCCAGCAGTGAGCCTGGACTAGCGGGAGGCCAAGAGACCCAGTACTTC. This encodes CASSEPGLAGGQETQYF.

The DNA for the CDR3 is TGCGCCAGCAGCCGCGTGTACACTGAAGCTTTCTTT. Translation gives CASSRVYTEAFF. V is TRBV4-1 and J is TRBJ1-1; D uncertain. The CDR3 is 12 residues long. V was trimmed by 4 bases and J by 3 bases, leaving 6 bases between them. CDR1 and CDR2 from the germline V gene are MGHRA and YSYEKL.

This clonotype has a single count. The gene calls are TRBV30 and TRBJ1-2, with D perhaps matching TRBD1 (6 bases). Trimming removed 4 bases at V and 8 bases at J, with 14 bases between. Germline V CDR1 and CDR2: GTSNPN, SVGIG (reference sequence). The CDR3 sequence is 12 residues long. The DNA for the CDR3 is TGTGCCTGGAATACAGGGTTAGAAGGCTACACCTTC. Its translation: CAWNTGLEGYTF. The variable domain in full, with the rest retrieved from reference TRBV30 and TRBJ1-2, is SQTIHQWPATLVQPVGSPLSLECTVEGTSNPNLYWYRQAAGRGLQLLFYSVGIGQISSEVPQNLSASRPQDRQFILSSKKLLLSDSGFYLCAWNTGLEGYTFGSGTRLTVV.

The chain uses TRBV9 and TRBJ2-3; the D is unclear. The CDR3 runs 15 residues. Germline values: CDR1 SGDLS, CDR2 YYNGEE. Trimming shortened V by 0 bases and J by 0 bases, and 8 bases separated the two germline ends. In DNA, the CDR3 is TGTGCCAGCAGCGTAGACCCCGATAGCACAGATACGCAGTATTTT. Translating it yields CASSVDPDSTDTQYF.

V gene TRBV7-8 combines with J gene TRBJ2-7, with D possibly being TRBD2 (6 bases). Trimming pared 5 bases from V and 1 base from J, leaving 15 bases between. Per the germline V gene, CDR1 is SGHVS and CDR2 is FQNEAQ. The CDR3 has 15 residues. In DNA, the CDR3 is TGTGCCAGCAGCATCTTAGCGGACCCATCCTACGAGCAGTACTTC. It codes for CASSILADPSYEQYF.

The chain couples TRBV28 to TRBJ2-3, with D unresolved. Germline lookup yields CDR1 MDHEN and CDR2 SYDVKM. This CDR3 is built from 15 residues. The V end was cut by 5 bases, the J end by 2 bases, with 14 bases between. In DNA form, the CDR3 reads TGTGCCAGCAGTCAACGCACAGTACCCACAGATACGCAGTATTTT. Translating it yields CASSQRTVPTDTQYF. The full variable domain, in which reference TRBV28 and TRBJ2-3 provide the parts outside the CDR3, is DVKVTQSSRYLVKRTGEKVFLECVQDMDHENMFWYRQDPGLGLRLIYFSYDVKMKEKGDIPEGYSVSREKKERFSLILESASTNQTSMYLCASSQRTVPTDTQYFGPGTRLTVL.

The chain recombines TRBV7-9 with TRBJ2-1, with D perhaps given as TRBD1 or TRBD2 (5 bases each). The CDR3 length is 13 residues. Trimming cost V 6 bases and J 8 bases, with 14 bases left between them. The germline gives CDR1 SEHNR, CDR2 FQNEAQ (reference sequence). The CDR3 DNA sequence: TGTGCCAGCAGTGACTCAAGGGGAGATGAGCAGTTCTTC. This encodes CASSDSRGDEQFF.

The count of this clonotype is one. This rearrangement joins TRBV19 to TRBJ2-5; D uncertain. Trimming left V 3 bases short and J 2 bases short, with 4 bases between. The CDR3 spans 12 residues. The germline gives CDR1 LNHDA, CDR2 SQIVND (reference sequence). Written as DNA, the CDR3 is TGTGCCAGTAGTATGGTGCAAGAGACCCAGTACTTC. Translation: CASSMVQETQYF.

Concerning this clonotype: With a much larger clone just one base away, this may be a read error. J is TRBJ1-2 and V is TRBV12-3 or TRBV12-4, with D possibly being TRBD1 (5 bases). The CDR3 length is 11 residues. CDR3 protein: CASSYPDSYAF. Here the CDR3 DNA reads TGTGCCAGCAGTTACCCAGACAGCTACGCCTTC.

The chain carries TRBV5-1 and TRBJ2-7; 9 bases align to TRBD1. Trimming cost V 3 bases and J 3 bases; bases outside gene matches: 7. Germline CDR1 SGHRS, CDR2 YFSETQ. This CDR3 has 15 amino acids. This chain's CDR3 is CASSSRTGVGYEQYF. For the CDR3, the DNA is TGCGCCAGCAGCTCAAGGACAGGGGTTGGCTACGAGCAGTACTTC.

The J gene is TRBJ2-7, the V gene TRBV2; 7 nucleotides agree with TRBD1. The CDR3 has 13 residues. V shed 6 bases, J shed 6 bases, and the junction held 8 bases outside the gene matches. In germline, CDR1 is SNHLY, CDR2 FYNNEI. This CDR3 reads CASRVTGLGEQYF. The CDR3 DNA sequence: TGTGCCAGCAGAGTGACAGGGCTGGGCGAGCAGTACTTC.

The J gene is TRBJ2-5, the V gene TRBV10-3, with 9 bases identical to TRBD1. Germline V gene sequence: CDR1 ENHRY, CDR2 SYGVKD. Trimming took 11 bases from V and 1 from J; bases not matched to a gene: 11. The CDR3 length is 15 residues. The CDR3 here is CASCPGQGPQETQYF. CDR3 bases: TGTGCCTCGTGTCCGGGACAGGGCCCCCAAGAGACCCAGTACTTC.

This sequence joins TRBV9 and TRBJ1-1, with D tentatively TRBD1 (5 bases). Germline assignment: CDR1 SGDLS and CDR2 YYNGEE. The CDR3 covers 14 residues. Trimming pared 4 bases from V and 1 base from J, leaving 11 bases between. CDR3: CASSYGGENTEAFF. CDR3 DNA: TGTGCCAGCAGCTACGGGGGGGAGAACACTGAAGCTTTCTTT. The variable domain in full, with the rest retrieved from reference TRBV9 and TRBJ1-1, is DSGVTQTPKHLITATGQRVTLRCSPRSGDLSVYWYQQSLDQGLQFLIQYYNGEERAKGNILERFSAQQFPDLHSELNLSSLELGDSALYFCASSYGGENTEAFFGQGTRLTVV.

The chain has TRBV6-5 and TRBJ1-2, with unresolved D. CDR1 is MNHEY and CDR2 is SVGAGI in the germline V gene. Trimming cost V 1 base and J 4 bases, with 4 bases left between them. The CDR3 sequence is 12 residues long. The CDR3, as DNA: TGTGCCAGCAGTTACTGGGGCTATGGCTACACCTTC. Its translation: CASSYWGYGYTF.

The count of this clonotype is one. This chain links TRBV25-1 with TRBJ2-7; the match to TRBD2 covers 11 bases. Germline V gene lookup returns CDR1 MGHDK and CDR2 SYGVNS. This CDR3 region has 15 residues. V lost 4 bases and J lost 4; bases outside the gene matches: 6. As DNA, the CDR3 is TGTGCCAGCAGTGGATTGACTAGCGGGACATACGAGCAGTACTTC. Amino acid sequence: CASSGLTSGTYEQYF.

In this sample, this clonotype turned up once. The chain employs TRBV7-3 and TRBJ2-2, with TRBD2 matching 7 bases. CDR1 is SGHTA, CDR2 FQGTGA, per germline. J was trimmed by 1 base and V by 2 bases; bases with no gene match: 1. This CDR3 comprises 15 residues. The CDR3 nucleotides are TGTGCCAGCAGCTTAGGACTAGTGAACACCGGGGAGCTGTTTTTT. Amino acid sequence: CASSLGLVNTGELFF.